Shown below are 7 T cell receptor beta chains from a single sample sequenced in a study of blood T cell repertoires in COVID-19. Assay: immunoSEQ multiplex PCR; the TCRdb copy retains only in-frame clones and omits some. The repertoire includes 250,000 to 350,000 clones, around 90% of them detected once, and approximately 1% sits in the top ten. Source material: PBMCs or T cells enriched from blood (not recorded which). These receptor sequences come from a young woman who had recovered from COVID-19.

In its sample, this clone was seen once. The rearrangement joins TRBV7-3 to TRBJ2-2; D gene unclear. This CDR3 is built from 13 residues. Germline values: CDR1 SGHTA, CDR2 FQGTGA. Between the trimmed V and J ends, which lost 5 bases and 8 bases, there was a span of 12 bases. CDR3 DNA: TGTGCCAGCAGCCCCGGCGTGGAGGGGGAGCTGTTTTTT. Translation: CASSPGVEGELFF.

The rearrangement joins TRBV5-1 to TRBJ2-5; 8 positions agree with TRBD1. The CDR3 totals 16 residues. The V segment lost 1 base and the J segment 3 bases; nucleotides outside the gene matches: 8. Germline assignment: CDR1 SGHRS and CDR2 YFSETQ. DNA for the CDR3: TGCGCCAGCAGCTTGCTCTCAGGGACAGGTGAAGAGACCCAGTACTTC. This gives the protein CASSLLSGTGEETQYF.

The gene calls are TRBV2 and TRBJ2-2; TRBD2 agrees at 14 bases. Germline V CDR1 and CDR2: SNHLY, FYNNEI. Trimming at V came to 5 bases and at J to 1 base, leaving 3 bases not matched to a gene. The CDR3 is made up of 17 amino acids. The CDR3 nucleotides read TGTGCCAGCAGTCGACTAGCGGGAGGGCTGAACACCGGGGAGCTGTTTTTT. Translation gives CASSRLAGGLNTGELFF. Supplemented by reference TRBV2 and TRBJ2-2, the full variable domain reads EPEVTQTPSHQVTQMGQEVILRCVPISNHLYFYWYRQILGQKVEFLVSFYNNEISEKSEIFDDQFSVERPDGSNFTLKIRSTKLEDSAMYFCASSRLAGGLNTGELFFGEGSRLTVL.

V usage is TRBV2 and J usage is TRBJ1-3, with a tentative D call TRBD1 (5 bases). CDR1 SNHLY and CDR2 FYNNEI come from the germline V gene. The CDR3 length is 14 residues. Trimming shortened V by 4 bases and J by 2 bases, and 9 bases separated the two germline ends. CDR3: CASSGQTTGNTIYF. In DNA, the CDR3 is TGTGCCAGCAGTGGACAGACCACTGGAAACACCATATATTTT.

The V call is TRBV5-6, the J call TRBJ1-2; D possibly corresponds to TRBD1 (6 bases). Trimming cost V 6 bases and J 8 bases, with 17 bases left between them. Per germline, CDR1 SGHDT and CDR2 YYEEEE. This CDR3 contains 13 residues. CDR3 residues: CASTTPGVGGYTF. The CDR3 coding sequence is TGTGCCAGCACCACCCCAGGGGTGGGAGGCTACACCTTC.

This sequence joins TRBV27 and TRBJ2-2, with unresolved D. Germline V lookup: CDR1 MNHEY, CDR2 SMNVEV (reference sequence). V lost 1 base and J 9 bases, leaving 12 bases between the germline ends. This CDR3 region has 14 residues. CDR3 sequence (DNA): TGTGCCAGCAGTTTATATTCAGGTGGCAGGGAGCTGTTTTTT. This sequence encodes CASSLYSGGRELFF.

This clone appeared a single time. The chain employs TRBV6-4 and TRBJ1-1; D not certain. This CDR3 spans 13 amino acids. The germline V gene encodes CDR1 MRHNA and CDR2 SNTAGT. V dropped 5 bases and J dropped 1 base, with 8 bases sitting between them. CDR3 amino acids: CASSLKPNTEAFF. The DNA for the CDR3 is TGTGCCAGCAGTCTTAAGCCGAACACTGAAGCTTTCTTT.